The clone carrying this TCR beta chain showed up just a few times. Its target is unknown. The source of the sample is a study of metastatic and nonmetastatic thyroid tumors. Study background: Across blood and tumor or nodule tissue, repertoires from malignant and benign thyroid patients were compared with one another.

General study points: Reports indicated that malignant thyroid tumors showed significantly higher TCR beta diversity than benign nodules did, in blood and tumor.

All patients reached thyroid surgery having received no treatment beforehand. The CDR3 spans 13 residues. Germline values: CDR1 MDHEN, CDR2 SYDVKM. Trimming stripped 7 bases from V and 2 bases from J, with 11 bases between. The authors' processing: A classifier of distant metastasis in papillary thyroid cancer was built from CDR3 differences (across clinicopathological groups). TCRdb re-called clones from the PCR reads using MiXCR. The V and J calls, along with clone size, are taken from TCRdb and not from the paper's own processing. The sample consists of around 20,000 clones, approximately 29% of them appearing once.

This TCR derives from a male donor with papillary thyroid cancer or a benign thyroid nodule (not recorded which). Some clones in this sample may be carry-over from other donors' samples. V and J are TRBV28 and TRBJ1-2; D is ambiguous. The specimen was tumor tissue. The CDR3 protein is CASTLGENYGYTF. CDR3 sequence (DNA): TGTGCCAGCACCTTGGGAGAAAACTATGGCTACACCTTC.